This T cell receptor beta chain was retrieved from a study of OX40 agonist ivuxolimab in advanced cancers. Overall study: Dosing consisted of intravenous ivuxolimab at 0.01 to 10 mg/kg every 2 weeks.

Profiled with immunoSEQ multiplex PCR; TCRdb holds only in-frame clones, not every one. The sample includes about 40,000 clones, 70% to 85% of them seen just once. The germline V gene encodes CDR1 SGHTA and CDR2 FQGTGA. The CDR3 runs to 15 residues. J lost 4 bases, V lost 5 bases, and 9 bases had no gene match. The sequenced sample was CD4+ or CD8+ T cells sorted from blood, obtained in a trial of the OX40 agonist ivuxolimab. The origin of this receptor is an adult with an advanced solid tumor such as melanoma, head and neck, liver or kidney cancer. The chain carries TRBV7-3 and TRBJ2-7, with 9 bases lining up with TRBD2. The CDR3 DNA reads TGTGCCAGCAGCCCCCGTTTAGCGGGAGTATACGAGCAGTACTTC. It translates to CASSPRLAGVYEQYF.